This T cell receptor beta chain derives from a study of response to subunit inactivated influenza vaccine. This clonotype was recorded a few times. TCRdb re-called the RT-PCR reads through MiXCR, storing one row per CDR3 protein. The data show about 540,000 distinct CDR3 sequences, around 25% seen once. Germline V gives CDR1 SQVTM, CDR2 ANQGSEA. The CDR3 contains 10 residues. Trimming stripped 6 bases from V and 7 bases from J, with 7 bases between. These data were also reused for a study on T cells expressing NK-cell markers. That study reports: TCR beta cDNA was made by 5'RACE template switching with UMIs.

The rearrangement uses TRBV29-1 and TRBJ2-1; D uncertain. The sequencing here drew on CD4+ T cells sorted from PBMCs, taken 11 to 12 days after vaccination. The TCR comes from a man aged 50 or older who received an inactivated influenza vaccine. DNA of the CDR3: TGCAGCGTAGCGCGAAATGAGCAGTTCTTC. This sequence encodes CSVARNEQFF.